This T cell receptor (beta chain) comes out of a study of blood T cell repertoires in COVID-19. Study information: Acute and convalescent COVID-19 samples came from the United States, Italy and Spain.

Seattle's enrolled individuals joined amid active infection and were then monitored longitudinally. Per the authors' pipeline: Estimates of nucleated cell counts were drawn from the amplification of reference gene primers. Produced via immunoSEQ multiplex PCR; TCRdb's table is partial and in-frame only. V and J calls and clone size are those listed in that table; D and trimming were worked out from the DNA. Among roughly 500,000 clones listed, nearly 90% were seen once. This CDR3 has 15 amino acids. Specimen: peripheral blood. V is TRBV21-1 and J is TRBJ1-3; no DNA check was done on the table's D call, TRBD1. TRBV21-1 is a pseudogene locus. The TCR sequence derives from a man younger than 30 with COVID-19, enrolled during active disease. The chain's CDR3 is CASSEDSSSGNTIYF. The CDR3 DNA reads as TGTGCCAGCAGCGAGGACAGCAGCTCTGGAAACACCATATATTTT.